This TCR beta chain was sequenced in a study of OX40 agonist ivuxolimab in advanced cancers. At the level of the study: Patients enrolled in dose escalation were diagnosed with hepatocellular carcinoma, melanoma, renal cell or head and neck cancer. A male proportion of about 84% was recorded, with mean age 60 years and range roughly 20 to 85. Study outcomes and limitations: Partial responders treated at 0.1-3.0 mg/kg exhibited clonal expansion among the lowest measured. Dosing at 0.1 to 3.0 mg/kg was accompanied by clonal expansion of CD4+ and CD8+ blood T cells by week 6.

Per the germline V gene, CDR1 is MNHEY and CDR2 is SVGAGI. The CDR3 length is 16 residues. V was cut by 0 bases and J by 1 base, with 11 bases left in between. Points on this clone: Its antigen is currently unknown.

Some clones are missing from TCRdb's copy, which holds only in-frame ones; the method was immunoSEQ multiplex PCR. This table has about 48,000 clones, approximately 84% appearing once. J is TRBJ2-3 and V is TRBV6-5; D is perhaps TRBD2 (5 bases). This clonotype was sampled from an adult with an advanced solid tumor such as melanoma, head and neck, liver or kidney cancer. The source was CD4+ or CD8+ T cells sorted from blood, collected in a trial of the OX40 agonist ivuxolimab. The CDR3 bases are TGTGCCAGCAGTTACTCGCCCCGGGGTCGCACAGATACGCAGTATTTT. It specifies CASSYSPRGRTDTQYF.